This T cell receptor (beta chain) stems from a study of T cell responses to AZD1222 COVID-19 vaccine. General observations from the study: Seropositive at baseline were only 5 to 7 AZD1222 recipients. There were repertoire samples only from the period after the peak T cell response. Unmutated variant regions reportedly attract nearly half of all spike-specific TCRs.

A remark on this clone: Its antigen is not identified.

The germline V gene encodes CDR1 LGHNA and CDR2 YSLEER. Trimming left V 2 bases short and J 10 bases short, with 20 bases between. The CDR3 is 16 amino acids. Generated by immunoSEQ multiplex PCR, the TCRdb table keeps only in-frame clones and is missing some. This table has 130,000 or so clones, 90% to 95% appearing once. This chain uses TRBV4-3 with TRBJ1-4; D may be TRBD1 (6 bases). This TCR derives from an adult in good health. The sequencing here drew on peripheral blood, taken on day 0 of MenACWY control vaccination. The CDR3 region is CASSQNGQTSPGKLFF. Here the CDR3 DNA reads TGCGCCAGCAGCCAAAACGGACAGACAAGTCCAGGAAAACTGTTTTTT.